The rows below give T cell receptor beta chains drawn from one sample of a study of patients and donors after allogeneic stem cell transplantation. TCRdb reprocessed the RT-PCR reads with MiXCR, giving one entry per CDR3 protein. The sample has 920,000 or so distinct CDR3 sequences; around 17% are singletons. Material for sequencing was blood, either unsorted or a sorted T cell fraction (not recorded which). Source of these receptors: a human donor who was either an allogeneic HSCT recipient or a stem cell or donor lymphocyte infusion donor (not recorded which). It is not recorded whose cells these are; they may come from a transplant donor. Each CDR3 is given with its conserved first and last residue. D genes are given only for firm matches. Expanded clones get a size class; other rows say once, few or many, or leave the size out.

v_call,j_call,clone_size,d_call,cdr3_aa,cdr3_nt
TRBV20-1,TRBJ2-5,-,-,CSARPQGRIQQETQYF,TGCAGTGCTAGACCCCAGGGCAGAATACAACAAGAGACCCAGTACTTC
TRBV20-1,TRBJ1-2,few,-,CSAGTLGGANYGYTF,TGCAGTGCTGGTACTCTGGGGGGTGCTAACTATGGCTACACCTTC
TRBV9,TRBJ2-7,few,-,CASSVASSSYEQYF,TGTGCCAGCAGCGTGGCAAGCAGCTCCTACGAGCAGTACTTC
TRBV3-1,TRBJ2-3,-,-,CASSHSPAGDTQYF,TGTGCCAGCAGCCACTCGCCCGCGGGTGATACGCAGTATTTT
TRBV29-1,TRBJ2-7,many,-,CSAKTKTSSYEQYF,TGCAGCGCAAAAACAAAAACTAGCTCCTACGAGCAGTACTTC
TRBV19,TRBJ1-5,-,-,CASSMRGPSNQPQHF,TGTGCCAGTAGTATGAGAGGACCTAGCAATCAGCCCCAGCATTTT
TRBV9,TRBJ2-7,many,-,CASSVKDGYEQYF,TGTGCCAGCAGCGTAAAGGACGGTTACGAGCAGTACTTC
TRBV4-1,TRBJ2-2,-,TRBD2,CASSQELAGVSTGELFF,TGCGCCAGCAGCCAAGAGCTAGCGGGAGTGAGCACCGGGGAGCTGTTTTTT
TRBV18,TRBJ2-4,-,TRBD2,CASSPPGTRDIQYF,TGTGCCAGCTCACCCCCCGGGACTAGGGACATTCAGTACTTC
TRBV6-5,TRBJ2-2,-,-,CASSYGGGSTGELFF,TGTGCCAGCAGTTATGGAGGGGGCAGCACCGGGGAGCTGTTTTTT
TRBV4-2,TRBJ1-2,few,TRBD1,CASSRTGQGVDYGYTF,TGTGCCAGCAGCCGAACGGGACAGGGTGTGGACTATGGCTACACCTTC
TRBV7-2,TRBJ1-1,-,-,CASTPTGVIGNTEAFF,TGTGCCAGCACCCCCACGGGAGTAATCGGGAACACTGAAGCTTTCTTT
TRBV5-1,TRBJ1-6,few,TRBD1,CASSPGQRDSPLHF,TGCGCCAGCAGCCCGGGACAGAGGGATTCACCCCTCCACTTT
TRBV20-1,TRBJ2-1,-,TRBD2,CSATAGGPNEQFF,TGCAGTGCTACAGCGGGGGGACCCAATGAGCAGTTCTTC
TRBV7-9,TRBJ1-2,few,-,CASRGIGNDYGYTF,TGTGCCAGCAGGGGCATAGGGAACGACTATGGCTACACCTTC